The entry that follows covers one T cell receptor (beta chain) sequence. This clone is a singleton in its sample. Its recognized antigen is unknown. It has no much larger one-base neighbor in the sample; base qualities were not kept. The junction shows trimming of 7 bases on V and 7 bases on J, plus 14 bases between the germline ends. The CDR3 contains 13 residues, cysteine and phenylalanine counted. Only the CDR3 region is kept as DNA, spanning 39 bases read in frame from base 1. The germline V gene encodes CDR1 SGHRS and CDR2 YFSETQ. This entry is derived from a study of blood T cell repertoires in COVID-19 (dated by TCRdb to 2019 to 2021). Notes on the research overall: The collaborator samples originated in the United States, Italy and Spain and spanned the acute and convalescent phases of COVID-19. The material from the prospective study consisted of cDNA or gDNA derived from T cells, B-cell-depleted T cells, or PBMCs. The dataset comprised deeply sampled blood TCRbeta repertoires from subjects exposed to, actively infected with, or recovered from COVID-19. The repertoires were released in a freely available public database meant as a resource for research on the immune response to SARS-CoV-2. The samples were drawn from the first 160 participants of the ongoing ImmuneRACE study and from 950 to 1,500 subjects provided by 6 global collaborators. A de-identified subject ID, COVID-19 status, age in years and sex were almost always included in the sample metadata. Where HLA class I and class II types were available, the types were taken from metadata supplied by the sample provider, not from assay-based typing.

Study-wide findings and limitations: How much clinical and demographic metadata was included differed by source and by participant, and the metadata was provided uncurated.

TCRbeta CDR3 regions were amplified from genomic DNA by means of the immunoSEQ Assay, a bias-controlled multiplex PCR. The study's own analysis went as follows. Within the assay, amplification of reference gene primers was used to estimate how many nucleated cells each sample contained. To quantify the absolute abundance of each unique TCRbeta CDR3 rearrangement, sequence reads were collapsed and filtered. For each sample, productive Simpson clonality was calculated as the square root of Simpson's diversity index across productive rearrangements. TCRdb re-hosts the immuneACCESS table, in-frame sequences only. Its copies lack some clones; in the studies checked, an unresolved V gene accounts for under half of them, and the cause for the rest is not known. D and trimming come from the DNA, and the V and J calls and clone size come from that table. This sample is represented by 85,000 to 100,000 clones; around three quarters of them were singletons. The ten biggest clones cover nearly 9% of the sample.

Another Seattle source contributed samples from volunteer blood donors who had recovered from COVID-19. Each collaborating institution followed its own protocols to collect whole blood in K2EDTA tubes. For TCRbeta analysis, collaborator samples were shipped as frozen whole blood, as isolated PBMCs, or as DNA extracted from either sample type. The source is a man in his fifties who had recovered from COVID-19. Rearrangement joined TRBV5-1 to TRBJ1-4, and perhaps TRBD1 as D gene, on 5 matching bases. Sequencing input: peripheral blood. The CDR3 region: CASEQVFGEKLFF. The sequence in DNA is TGCGCCAGCGAACAGGTTTTTGGTGAAAAACTGTTTTTT.